Following are 21 T cell receptor beta chains from one sample sequenced in a study of blood T cell repertoires in COVID-19. Sequencing was performed with immunoSEQ multiplex PCR; in TCRdb, only in-frame clones are kept and a portion is missing. The data show around 77,000 clones, with roughly 85% seen just once and about 4.6% held by the top ten. Sequencing input: peripheral blood. The source of these receptors is a man older than 75 with acute or convalescent COVID-19.

The chain joins TRBV28 to TRBJ2-7; TRBD1 matches at 7 bases. Trimming removed 3 bases from V and 1 base from J; junction bases left unmatched: 3. This CDR3 contains 14 residues. Germline CDR1 reads MDHEN; CDR2 reads SYDVKM. CDR3 region: CASSFQGVSYEQYF. In nucleotides, the CDR3 is TGTGCCAGCAGTTTCCAGGGGGTTTCCTACGAGCAGTACTTC.

The V gene is TRBV7-2, the J gene TRBJ2-3; a weak D match, TRBD2 (5 bases). This CDR3 has 14 amino acids. Germline assignment: CDR1 SGHTA and CDR2 FQGNSA. The V gene lost 5 bases and the J gene lost 7 bases, with 16 bases spanning the gap. CDR3 in amino acids: CASSTREDFNTQYF. DNA for the CDR3: TGTGCCAGCAGCACTAGAGAGGACTTTAATACGCAGTATTTT.

The V call is TRBV6-5, the J call TRBJ1-3; 10 bases align to TRBD1. Per the germline V gene, CDR1 is MNHEY and CDR2 is SVGAGI. The J segment lost 4 bases and the V segment lost 7 bases, leaving 7 bases of the junction unmatched. The CDR3 has 15 residues. Here the CDR3 DNA reads TGTGCCAGCATTCGGACAGGGGGGCGAGGAAACACCATATATTTT. It is translated as CASIRTGGRGNTIYF.

The chain is built from TRBV18 and TRBJ2-7, with 8 bases matching TRBD2. The CDR3 is 13 amino acids. The trim removed 6 bases at V and 3 bases at J, leaving 4 bases unmatched. In germline, CDR1 is KGHSH, CDR2 LQKENI. The CDR3 DNA reads as TGTGCCAGCTCCCCCGGGACTAGCTACGAGCAGTACTTC. Protein product: CASSPGTSYEQYF.

CDR3 sequence reads: CASSPPGSGGTDTQYF. CDR3 nucleotide sequence: TGTGCCAGCAGCCCACCGGGTAGCGGGGGGACAGATACGCAGTATTTT. This chain uses TRBV7-2 with TRBJ2-3; the match to TRBD2 covers 10 bases. V was clipped by 5 bases and J by 3 bases; unmatched bases: 8. This CDR3 is 16 amino acids long. Per germline, CDR1 SGHTA and CDR2 FQGNSA.

This chain connects TRBV3-1 (or the pseudogene TRBV3-2) to TRBJ2-2; D is unresolved. V lost 1 base to trimming and J lost 1 base, with 4 bases between them. Germline V gives CDR1 LGHDT, CDR2 YNNKEL (reference sequence). This CDR3 has 14 amino acids. The CDR3 sequence: CASSQGQNTGELFF. CDR3 nucleotide sequence: TGTGCCAGCAGCCAAGGGCAGAACACCGGGGAGCTGTTTTTT.

The chain carries TRBV7-2 and TRBJ1-2; D unclear. In germline, CDR1 is SGHTA, CDR2 FQGNSA. This CDR3 comprises 14 residues. Trimming pared 0 bases from V and 12 bases from J, leaving 17 bases between. CDR3 sequence (DNA): TGTGCCAGCAGCTTAGCTCCCCCCCGGGTGGCCGACACCTTC. Protein sequence: CASSLAPPRVADTF.

The chain has TRBV19 and TRBJ2-3; TRBD1 aligns across 8 bases. The CDR3 extends over 14 amino acids. J was trimmed by 1 base and V by 6 bases; bases with no gene match: 3. Germline-derived CDR1 and CDR2 are LNHDA and SQIVND (reference sequence). CDR3 nucleotides: TGTGCCAGTAGCCCGGGACAGGGCACAGATACGCAGTATTTT. It translates to CASSPGQGTDTQYF.

The V and J genes are TRBV7-9 and TRBJ2-7; tentative D call: TRBD1 (5 bases). The CDR3 runs to 14 residues. V lost 5 bases and J lost 0, with 11 bases in between. Germline V gene data show CDR1 as SEHNR and CDR2 as FQNEAQ (reference sequence). The CDR3 is CASSVQGPSYEQYF. The CDR3 nucleotides read TGTGCCAGCAGCGTTCAGGGCCCCTCCTACGAGCAGTACTTC.

CDR3: CAISGSWQGSTNTGELFF. CDR3 DNA sequence: TGTGCCATCAGTGGTTCCTGGCAGGGGTCAACGAACACCGGGGAGCTGTTTTTT. V usage is TRBV10-3 and J usage is TRBJ2-2; weak D call: TRBD1 (6 bases). Germline V gives CDR1 ENHRY, CDR2 SYGVKD. The CDR3 length is 18 residues. V was clipped by 4 bases and J by 0 bases, with 18 bases between them.

The genes are TRBV7-9 and TRBJ2-7, with TRBD2 matching 8 bases. Germline trimming cut 3 bases from V and 0 bases from J; bases unmatched to any gene: 10. Looked up from germline, CDR1 is SEHNR and CDR2 is FQNEAQ (reference sequence). This CDR3 is built from 17 residues. Here the CDR3 reads CASSFAFSGADSYEQYF. In DNA form, the CDR3 reads TGTGCCAGCAGCTTCGCATTTAGCGGGGCCGACTCCTACGAGCAGTACTTC.

The chain is built from TRBV5-1 and TRBJ2-1; 11 bases map to TRBD2. The germline CDR1 and CDR2 sequences are SGHRS and YFSETQ. There are 15 residues in the CDR3. The V gene end was trimmed by 2 bases and the J gene end by 7 bases; junction bases not matched to a gene: 5. The DNA of the CDR3 is TGCGCCAGCAGCTTACTAGCGGGAGCGGGTAATGAGCAGTTCTTC. Its translation is CASSLLAGAGNEQFF.

The chain recombines TRBV2 with TRBJ2-7; 7 nucleotides agree with TRBD1. The germline gives CDR1 SNHLY, CDR2 FYNNEI. The CDR3 runs to 15 residues. V was pared by 4 bases and J by 3 bases, with 9 bases of the junction left unmatched. The CDR3 region is CASSVTGQKVYEQYF. CDR3 sequence (DNA): TGTGCCAGCAGTGTTACGGGACAGAAAGTCTACGAGCAGTACTTC.

The V call is TRBV9, the J call TRBJ1-1, with TRBD1 matching over 8 bases. The length of the CDR3 is 15 residues. V was clipped by 5 bases and J by 4 bases; unmatched bases: 10. Germline V gene sequence: CDR1 SGDLS, CDR2 YYNGEE. In DNA, the CDR3 is TGTGCCAGCAGGGCCGGACAGGGACTGGGCACTGAAGCTTTCTTT. Protein sequence: CASRAGQGLGTEAFF.

The J gene is TRBJ2-5, the V gene TRBV6-2 or TRBV6-3; TRBD2 matches 13 bases. Germline trimming cut 5 bases from V and 1 base from J; bases unmatched to any gene: 4. CDR3 length equals 16 residues. CDR1 and CDR2 (germline): MNHEY, SVGEGT. DNA of the CDR3: TGTGCCAGCAGTGGGGGACTAGCGGGACCCCAAGAGACCCAGTACTTC. This encodes CASSGGLAGPQETQYF.

This chain joins TRBV6-4 and TRBJ2-2; D remains unclear. Trimming took off 4 bases at V and 8 bases at J, with 11 bases between the two ends. The CDR3 has 13 residues. The germline V gene encodes CDR1 MRHNA and CDR2 SNTAGT. The CDR3 loop reads CASSGSRVGELFF. The CDR3 DNA reads TGTGCCAGCAGTGGAAGTAGAGTGGGGGAGCTGTTTTTT.

V usage is TRBV11-2 and J usage is TRBJ2-1; a weak D match, TRBD1 (5 bases). V lost 2 bases and J lost 7, with 12 bases in between. Germline-derived CDR1 and CDR2 are SGHAT and FQNNGV. This CDR3 is built from 14 residues. CDR3 sequence (DNA): TGTGCCAGCAGCTTACCAGAACAGGTGAATGAGCAGTTCTTC. Encoded protein: CASSLPEQVNEQFF.

This chain joins TRBV28 and TRBJ2-1; D is uncertain. Looked up from germline, CDR1 is MDHEN and CDR2 is SYDVKM. The CDR3 is 9 residues long. Trimming removed 8 bases from V and 8 bases from J, with 4 bases in between. This CDR3 reads CASGHEQFF. In DNA, the CDR3 is TGTGCCAGCGGGCATGAGCAGTTCTTC.

This chain joins TRBV5-1 and TRBJ2-1, with 9 positions matching TRBD2. CDR1 and CDR2 (germline): SGHRS, YFSETQ. V lost 0 bases and J lost 2; bases outside the gene matches: 0. The CDR3 extends over 15 amino acids. CDR3 DNA sequence: TGCGCCAGCAGCTTGGGCGGGAGGGCCTACAATGAGCAGTTCTTC. Translated: CASSLGGRAYNEQFF.

The gene calls are TRBV2 and TRBJ2-1; weak D call: TRBD1 (6 bases). The CDR3 contains 13 residues. Germline loops: CDR1 SNHLY, CDR2 FYNNEI. Between the trimmed V and J ends, which lost 7 bases and 6 bases, there was a span of 13 bases. CDR3 in amino acids: CASKLLQGNEQFF. The CDR3 DNA follows: TGTGCCAGCAAACTCCTACAGGGCAATGAGCAGTTCTTC.

This chain joins TRBV11-2 and TRBJ2-3; 13 nucleotides match TRBD2. CDR3 length equals 17 residues. Unmatched junction bases numbered 9, after V lost 5 bases and J lost 4 bases. The V gene's germline CDR1 is SGHAT and CDR2 FQNNGV. CDR3 DNA: TGTGCCAGCAGCCGGGGACTAGCGGGAAGGGATGCAGATACGCAGTATTTT. It codes for CASSRGLAGRDADTQYF.